This TCR beta chain appears in the sequencing data of a study of high-grade serous ovarian cancer treatment subgroups. Findings and caveats of the study: The analyses considered CDR3 and ignored CDR1 and CDR2. TCR clonal relatedness correlated positively with neoantigen level.

Generated by immunoSEQ multiplex PCR, the TCRdb table keeps only in-frame clones and is missing some. Of 9,100 or so clones listed, approximately 75% are singletons. Tumor samples were taken before definitive surgery or chemotherapy. Regarding this clone: Its target is unknown.

The germline V and J ends were trimmed by 0 bases and 3 bases, with 12 bases remaining between them. This CDR3 spans 15 amino acids. From germline, CDR1 is SGHRS and CDR2 YFSETQ. Sequencing was carried out using tumor tissue. The chain is built from TRBV5-1 and TRBJ2-5, with D possibly called TRBD1 or TRBD2 (5 bases each). This TCR was sampled from a human donor with high-grade serous ovarian cancer. The CDR3 reads CASSLAGGTKETQYF. The DNA for the CDR3 is TGCGCCAGCAGCTTGGCTGGGGGTACCAAAGAGACCCAGTACTTC.